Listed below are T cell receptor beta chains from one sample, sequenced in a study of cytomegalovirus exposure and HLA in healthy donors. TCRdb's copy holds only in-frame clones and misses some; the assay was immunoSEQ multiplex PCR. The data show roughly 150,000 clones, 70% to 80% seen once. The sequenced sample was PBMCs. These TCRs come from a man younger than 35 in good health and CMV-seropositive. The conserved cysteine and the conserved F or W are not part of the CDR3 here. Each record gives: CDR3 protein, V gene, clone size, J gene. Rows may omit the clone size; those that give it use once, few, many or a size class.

ASSVTSGNEQY	TRBV5-1	.	TRBJ2-7
ASSKGTDPNQPQH	TRBV5-1	.	TRBJ1-5
ASSFDREDGYT	TRBV5-1	.	TRBJ1-2
ASSYSESNEQF	TRBV6-5	.	TRBJ2-1
ASSDLPRPGHVNVLT	TRBV21-1	.	TRBJ2-6
SVSPEGSLPETQY	TRBV29-1	.	TRBJ2-5
ASSSGVGEETQY	TRBV7-9	.	TRBJ2-5
ASSEPWTEQSTNEKLF	TRBV6-1	.	TRBJ1-4
ASSAGTDTYEQY	TRBV18	few	TRBJ2-7
ASSPGTGYTEAF	TRBV28	.	TRBJ1-1
ASSPGTPGGEQY	TRBV4-2	.	TRBJ2-7
ALTAGSYEQY	TRBV30	.	TRBJ2-7
ARNPGLAEGETQY	TRBV27	.	TRBJ2-5
ASSLGAGYNNEQF	TRBV7-9	.	TRBJ2-1
ASSLHRGEKLF	TRBV7-8	.	TRBJ1-4
AISVTGTGYT	TRBV10-3	once	TRBJ1-2
ASSLGQASNQPQH	TRBV7-9	few	TRBJ1-5
ASVTGYGYT	TRBV19	.	TRBJ1-2
ASRRGFEQF	TRBV5-1	.	TRBJ2-1
ASSFGTAYEQY	TRBV6-6	.	TRBJ2-7
ASSHPGSASTDTQY	TRBV27	.	TRBJ2-3
ASSQPTGDYGYT	TRBV4-1	.	TRBJ1-2
ASSWAGGLNEQF	TRBV27	once	TRBJ2-1
ASSSRDSPKAF	TRBV7-3	.	TRBJ1-1
ASSFRRGLAGGPGNEQF	TRBV27	.	TRBJ2-1
ASSGSKGVATEAF	TRBV9	once	TRBJ1-1
ASSPSRQGASNQPQH	TRBV18	.	TRBJ1-5
ASSPQALNYGYT	TRBV6-5	.	TRBJ1-2
ASSLFNGLSSGANVLT	TRBV7-9	.	TRBJ2-6
SVKTVDQPQH	TRBV29-1	.	TRBJ1-5
ASMLEGPTYEQY	TRBV6-6	.	TRBJ2-7
GSRRGSSYNEQF	TRBV6-5	.	TRBJ2-1